This TCR beta chain was sequenced in a study of T cells in Graves' hyperthyroidism and ophthalmopathy. Study summary: Peripheral blood was obtained at initial diagnosis, preceding any treatment.

Study results and limitations: The model forecast ophthalmopathy, anticipating it by a median about six months before onset. Peripheral blood also featured most of the thyroid clonotypes expanded above 0.001.

This clonotype was seen at least ten times. Its antigen is not identified. Amplified TCR beta CDR3 regions came from RNA transcripts. The HTBI set primed first-round TCR CDR3 RT-PCR. TCRdb used MiXCR to reprocess the multiplex PCR reads, holding one entry per CDR3 protein. The sample records about 590,000 distinct CDR3 sequences, 14% being singletons. This CDR3 spans 13 amino acids. V was shortened by 5 bases and J by 0 bases, with 11 bases between the two germline ends. CDR1 and CDR2 (germline): DFQATT, SNEGSKA (reference sequence). V and J are TRBV20-1 and TRBJ2-7, with D maybe TRBD1 (6 bases). This receptor was obtained from a woman aged 18-29 years with Graves' ophthalmopathy. The sample comprised blood. As DNA, the CDR3 is TGCAGTGCTGAGGACAGCGCCTCCTACGAGCAGTACTTC. Protein: CSAEDSASYEQYF.